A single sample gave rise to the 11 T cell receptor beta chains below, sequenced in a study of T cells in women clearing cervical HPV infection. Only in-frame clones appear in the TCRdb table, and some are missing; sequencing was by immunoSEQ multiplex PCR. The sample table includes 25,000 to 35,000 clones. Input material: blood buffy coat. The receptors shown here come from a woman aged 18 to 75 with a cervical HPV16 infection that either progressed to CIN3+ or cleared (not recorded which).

CDR3 in amino acids: CASRRNDRYTDTQYF. The CDR3 DNA, read in part, is TGTGCCAGCAGGAGAAACGACAGATACACAGATACG. The gene calls are TRBV11-3 and TRBJ2-3, with D perhaps matching TRBD1 (5 bases). The sequence runs out 3 residues before the end of the CDR3; the remainder is reconstructed from the germline J gene. Germline CDR1 SGHNT, CDR2 YENEEA. V shed 6 bases and J shed 2 bases, with 15 bases lying between them. This CDR3 contains 15 residues.

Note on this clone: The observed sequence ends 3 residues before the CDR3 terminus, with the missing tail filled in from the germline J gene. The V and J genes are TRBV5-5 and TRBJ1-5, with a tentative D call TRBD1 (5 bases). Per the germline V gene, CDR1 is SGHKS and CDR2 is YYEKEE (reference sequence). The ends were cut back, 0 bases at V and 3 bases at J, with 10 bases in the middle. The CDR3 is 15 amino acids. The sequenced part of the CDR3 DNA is TGTGCCAGCAGCTTGGAGGCAGGGCTCAATCAGCCC. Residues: CASSLEAGLNQP. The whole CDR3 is CASSLEAGLNQPQHF.

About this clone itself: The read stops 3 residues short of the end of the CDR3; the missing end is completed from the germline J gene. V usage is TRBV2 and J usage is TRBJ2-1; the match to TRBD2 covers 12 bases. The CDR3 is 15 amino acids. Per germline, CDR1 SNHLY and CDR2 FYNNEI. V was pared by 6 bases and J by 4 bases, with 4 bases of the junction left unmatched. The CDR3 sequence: CASRATSGGYNEQFF. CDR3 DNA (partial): TGTGCCAGCAGAGCGACTAGCGGGGGTTACAATGAG. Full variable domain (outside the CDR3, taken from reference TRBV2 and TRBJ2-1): EPEVTQTPSHQVTQMGQEVILRCVPISNHLYFYWYRQILGQKVEFLVSFYNNEISEKSEIFDDQFSVERPDGSNFTLKIRSTKLEDSAMYFCASRATSGGYNEQFFGPGTRLTVL.

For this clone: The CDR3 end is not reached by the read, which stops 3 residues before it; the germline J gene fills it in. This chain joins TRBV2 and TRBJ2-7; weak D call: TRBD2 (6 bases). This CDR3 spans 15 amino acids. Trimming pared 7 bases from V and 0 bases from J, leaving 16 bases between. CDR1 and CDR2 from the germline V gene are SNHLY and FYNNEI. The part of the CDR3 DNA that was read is TGTGCCAGCAACTCTGGGGCGGGGAGCTCCTACGAG. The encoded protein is CASNSGAGSSYE. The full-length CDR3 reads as CASNSGAGSSYEQYF.

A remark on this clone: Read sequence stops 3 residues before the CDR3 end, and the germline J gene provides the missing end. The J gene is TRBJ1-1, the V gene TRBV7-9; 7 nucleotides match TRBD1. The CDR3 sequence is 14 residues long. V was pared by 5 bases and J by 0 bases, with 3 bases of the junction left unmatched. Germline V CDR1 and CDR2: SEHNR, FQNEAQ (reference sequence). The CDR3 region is CASSGTDLNTEAFF. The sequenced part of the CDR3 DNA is TGTGCCAGCAGCGGGACAGACTTGAACACTGAA.

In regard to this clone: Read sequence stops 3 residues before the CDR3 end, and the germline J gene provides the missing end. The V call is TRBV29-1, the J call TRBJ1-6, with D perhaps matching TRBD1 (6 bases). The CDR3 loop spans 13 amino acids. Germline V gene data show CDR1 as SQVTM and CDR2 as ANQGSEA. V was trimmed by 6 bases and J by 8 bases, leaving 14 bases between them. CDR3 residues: CSVTYRDDSPLHF. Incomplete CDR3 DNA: TGCAGCGTCACATACAGGGATGATTCACCC.

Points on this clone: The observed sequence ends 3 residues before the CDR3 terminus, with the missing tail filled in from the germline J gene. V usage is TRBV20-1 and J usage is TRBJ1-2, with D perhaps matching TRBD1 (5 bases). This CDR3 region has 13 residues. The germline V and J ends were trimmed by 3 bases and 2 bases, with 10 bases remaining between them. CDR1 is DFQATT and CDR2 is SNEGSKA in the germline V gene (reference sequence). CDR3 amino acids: CSASQGLNYGYTF. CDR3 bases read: TGCAGTGCTAGCCAGGGACTGAACTATGGC.

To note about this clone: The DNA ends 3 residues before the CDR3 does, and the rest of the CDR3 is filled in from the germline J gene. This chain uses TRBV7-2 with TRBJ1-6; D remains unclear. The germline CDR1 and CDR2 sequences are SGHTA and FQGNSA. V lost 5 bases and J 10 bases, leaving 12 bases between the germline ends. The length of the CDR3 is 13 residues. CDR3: CASSQNSYSPLHF. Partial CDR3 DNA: TGTGCCAGCAGCCAAAACTCCTACTCACCC.

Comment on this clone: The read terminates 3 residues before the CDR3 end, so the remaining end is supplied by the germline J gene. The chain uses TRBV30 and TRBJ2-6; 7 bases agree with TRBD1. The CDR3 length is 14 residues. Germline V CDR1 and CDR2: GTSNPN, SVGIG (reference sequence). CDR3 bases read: TGTGCCTGGAGTGTACCGGACAGGATCAGTGTC. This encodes CAWSVPDRISV. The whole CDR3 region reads CAWSVPDRISVLTF.

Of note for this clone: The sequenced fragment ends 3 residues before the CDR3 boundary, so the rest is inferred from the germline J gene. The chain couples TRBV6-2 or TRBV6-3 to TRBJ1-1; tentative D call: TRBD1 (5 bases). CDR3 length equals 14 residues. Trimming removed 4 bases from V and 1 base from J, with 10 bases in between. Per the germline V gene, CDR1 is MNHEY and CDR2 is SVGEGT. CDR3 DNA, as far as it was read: TGTGCCAGCAGTTGGGACTCACCGAACACTGAA. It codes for CASSWDSPNTE. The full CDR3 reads CASSWDSPNTEAFF.

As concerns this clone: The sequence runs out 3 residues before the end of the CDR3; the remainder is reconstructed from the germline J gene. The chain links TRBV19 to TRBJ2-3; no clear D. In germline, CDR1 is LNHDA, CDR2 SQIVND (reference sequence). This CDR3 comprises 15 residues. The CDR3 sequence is CASRTTVYSNQPQYF. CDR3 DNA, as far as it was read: TGTGCCAGTAGAACGACGGTTTATAGCAATCAGCCG.